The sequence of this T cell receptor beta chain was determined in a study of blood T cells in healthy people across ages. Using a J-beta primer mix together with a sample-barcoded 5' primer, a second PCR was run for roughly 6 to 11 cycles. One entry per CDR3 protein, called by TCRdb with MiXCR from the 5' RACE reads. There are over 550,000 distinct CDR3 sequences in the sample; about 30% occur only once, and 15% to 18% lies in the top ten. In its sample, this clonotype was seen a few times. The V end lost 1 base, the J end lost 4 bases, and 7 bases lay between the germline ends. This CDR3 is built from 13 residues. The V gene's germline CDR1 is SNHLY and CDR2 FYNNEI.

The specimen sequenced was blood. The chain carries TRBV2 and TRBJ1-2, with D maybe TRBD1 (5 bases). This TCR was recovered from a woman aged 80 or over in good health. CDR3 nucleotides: TGTGCCAGCAGTGAAGGGGGCAGCTATGGCTACACCTTC. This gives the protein CASSEGGSYGYTF.